This T cell receptor (beta chain) was sequenced for a study of T cells in Graves' hyperthyroidism and ophthalmopathy. CDR1 and CDR2 (germline): SGHRS, YFSETQ. The V gene lost 4 bases and the J gene lost 2 bases, with 21 bases spanning the gap. CDR3 length: 17 residues. Amplification of TCR beta CDR3 regions used RNA as the template. When the TCR CDR3 underwent first-round RT-PCR, the HTBI primer set was used. TCRdb used MiXCR to reprocess the multiplex PCR reads, holding one entry per CDR3 protein. This table holds approximately 610,000 distinct CDR3 sequences, over 12% found once. The study excluded patients with uncontrolled infection, other autoimmune disease, pregnancy or lactation.

The sequenced sample was blood. The V call is TRBV5-1, the J call TRBJ2-5, with D tentatively TRBD1 (6 bases). The receptor was derived from a woman in her thirties or forties with Graves' ophthalmopathy. Here the CDR3 reads CASSLSRDTRGQETQYF. Here the CDR3 DNA reads TGCGCCAGCAGCCTAAGCCGGGACACCCGAGGGCAAGAGACCCAGTACTTC. The full variable domain, rest sourced from reference TRBV5-1 and TRBJ2-5, is KAGVTQTPRYLIKTRGQQVTLSCSPISGHRSVSWYQQTPGQGLQFLFEYFSETQRNKGNFPGRFSGRQFSNSRSEMNVSTLELGDSALYLCASSLSRDTRGQETQYFGPGTRLLVL.